A single sample gave rise to the 10 T cell receptor beta chains below, sequenced in a study of shared clonotypes between healthy human individuals (dated by TCRdb to the early 2020s). CD8 naive samples consisted of CD45RO-negative cells that were positively selected for CCR7, yielding a CD45RA+CCR7+ population without TemRA cells. Library preparation employed the immunoSEQ multiplex PCR assay. Here the immuneACCESS table is served through TCRdb, limited to in-frame sequences with V and J called. Missing clones are a known gap in these copies; in checked studies unresolved V genes cover under half, and the rest lacks a known reason. The sample table shows about 1,800,000 clones, and over 85% are seen once. The top ten constitute 1.2% of the sample. The sequenced sample consisted of naive CD8+ T cells sorted from blood. According to the study, the label for this sample's cell subset or site signals: CD45RA+CCR7+. The receptor set was obtained from a man aged 18 to 35 in good health.

The V call is TRBV7-9, the J call TRBJ1-1, with D possibly matching TRBD1 (5 bases). Per germline, CDR1 SEHNR and CDR2 FQNEAQ (reference sequence). The CDR3 has 15 residues. The germline V and J ends were trimmed by 5 bases and 0 bases, with 13 bases remaining between them. The CDR3 DNA sequence: TGTGCCAGCAGCACACAGGAGGGTATGAACACTGAAGCTTTCTTT. Its protein is CASSTQEGMNTEAFF.

This chain joins TRBV7-2 and TRBJ2-2; the D is unclear. Germline V lookup: CDR1 SGHTA, CDR2 FQGNSA. Trimming cost V 4 bases and J 6 bases, with 15 bases left between them. CDR3 length: 15 residues. This CDR3 is CASSYARTTAGELFF. CDR3 in DNA: TGTGCCAGCAGCTACGCACGGACCACTGCCGGGGAGCTGTTTTTT.

V gene TRBV4-2 combines with J gene TRBJ2-7; a weak D match, TRBD2 (6 bases). Germline CDR1 and CDR2: LGHNA and YNFKEQ. V was clipped by 1 base and J by 2 bases, with 9 bases between them. CDR3 length: 14 amino acids. CDR3 nucleotides: TGTGCCAGCAGCCAAGGGGGGGTAACCTACGAGCAGTACTTC. It yields the protein CASSQGGVTYEQYF.

The genes are TRBV30 and TRBJ2-6; no reliable D call. The CDR3 totals 11 residues. Germline CDR1 and CDR2: GTSNPN and SVGIG (reference sequence). V was pared by 1 base and J by 5 bases, with 0 bases between. CDR3 loop: CAWSGANVLTF. Written as DNA, the CDR3 is TGTGCCTGGAGTGGGGCCAACGTCCTGACTTTC.

The J gene is TRBJ2-1, the V gene TRBV5-6; D may match TRBD1 or TRBD2 (5 bases each). This CDR3 region has 15 residues. CDR1 and CDR2 from the germline V gene are SGHDT and YYEEEE. Trimming removed 4 bases at V and 3 bases at J, with 14 bases between. The CDR3 region is CASSPGTTNYNEQFF. CDR3 nucleotides: TGTGCCAGCAGCCCCGGGACCACGAACTACAATGAGCAGTTCTTC.

The gene calls are TRBV7-9 and TRBJ1-4; TRBD1 is a possible D gene (6 bases). The CDR3 totals 17 residues. CDR1 and CDR2 (germline): SEHNR, FQNEAQ (reference sequence). V gave up 8 bases and J gave up 0 bases, with 19 bases separating them. The CDR3 is CASGQDRSHATNEKLFF. CDR3 in DNA: TGTGCCAGCGGTCAGGACAGATCTCATGCAACTAATGAAAAACTGTTTTTT.

The chain is built from TRBV4-1 and TRBJ2-7, with 7 bases that match TRBD1. V dropped 2 bases and J dropped 2; count of bases not matched to a gene: 6. Germline CDR1 is MGHRA and CDR2 is YSYEKL. CDR3 size: 15 residues. The CDR3 reads CASSQTNRGPYEQYF. DNA of the CDR3: TGCGCCAGCAGCCAAACTAACAGGGGACCCTACGAGCAGTACTTC.

This chain uses TRBV7-9 with TRBJ1-2; the D gene is possibly TRBD1 (5 bases). V shed 5 bases and J shed 8 bases, with 18 bases lying between them. Germline assignment: CDR1 SEHNR and CDR2 FQNEAQ (reference sequence). The CDR3 contains 14 residues. CDR3 bases: TGTGCCAGCAGCCCGGGGGACGGAACTATGGGCTACACCTTC. It codes for CASSPGDGTMGYTF.

This chain links TRBV16 with TRBJ1-2; unclear D gene. V lost 11 bases and J lost 3, with 10 bases in between. The CDR3 extends over 11 amino acids. The V gene's germline CDR1 is KGHSY and CDR2 FQNENV. CDR3 DNA: TGTGCCTCGGAGAACGACTATGGCTACACCTTC. Residues: CASENDYGYTF.

The chain joins TRBV7-2 to TRBJ1-6; 8 bases fit TRBD1. This CDR3 comprises 17 residues. The germline CDR1 and CDR2 sequences are SGHTA and FQGNSA. The V gene end was trimmed by 1 base and the J gene end by 6 bases; junction bases not matched to a gene: 8. CDR3 amino acids: CASSLEQGAWGNSPLHF. In nucleotides, the CDR3 is TGTGCCAGCAGCTTAGAGCAGGGGGCCTGGGGTAATTCACCCCTCCACTTT.